This entry lists 27 T cell receptor beta chains sequenced from one sample in a study of blood T cell repertoires in COVID-19. Using immunoSEQ multiplex PCR, the repertoire was profiled, and TCRdb retains in-frame clones only, with some absent. The table shows about 51,000 clones, with approximately 88% occurring only once. Sequenced: peripheral blood. These receptors were obtained from a man aged 45-60 years with acute or convalescent COVID-19.

This chain joins TRBV28 and TRBJ1-5; the D is unclear. CDR3 length: 13 residues. Trimming took 5 bases from V and 3 from J, leaving 8 bases between them. Germline CDR1 is MDHEN and CDR2 is SYDVKM. The CDR3 reads CASSPRFNQPQHF. CDR3 nucleotides: TGTGCCAGCAGTCCCAGGTTCAATCAGCCCCAGCATTTT.

The J gene is TRBJ2-1, the V gene TRBV11-3; no firm D call. The CDR3 runs to 13 residues. CDR1 is SGHNT and CDR2 is YENEEA in the germline V gene. The germline V and J ends were trimmed by 1 base and 5 bases, with 6 bases remaining between them. CDR3 DNA sequence: TGTGCCAGCAGCTTAGTAGTAGACAATGAGCAGTTCTTC. This encodes CASSLVVDNEQFF.

The rearrangement joins TRBV7-9 to TRBJ2-7, with 7 bases fitting TRBD1. CDR1 SEHNR and CDR2 FQNEAQ come from the germline V gene (reference sequence). CDR3 size: 13 residues. V trimming: 5 bases; J trimming: 7 bases; junction bases outside the gene matches: 8. CDR3: CASSPGTAWEQYF. CDR3 sequence (DNA): TGTGCCAGCAGCCCAGGGACAGCATGGGAGCAGTACTTC.

The J gene is TRBJ1-1, the V gene TRBV9; no clear D. V lost 4 bases and J 5 bases, leaving 15 bases between the germline ends. CDR1 SGDLS and CDR2 YYNGEE come from the germline V gene. The CDR3 runs to 14 residues. CDR3 sequence (DNA): TGTGCCAGCAGCCCCACAGACGGGGTAACTGAAGCTTTCTTT. Its protein is CASSPTDGVTEAFF.

The chain joins TRBV7-6 to TRBJ2-2; TRBD2 matches at 8 bases. The CDR3 spans 16 residues. From germline, CDR1 is SGHVS and CDR2 FNYEAQ. Trimming cost V 4 bases and J 3 bases; bases outside gene matches: 7. The CDR3 loop is CASSSGTRGYTGELFF. As DNA, the CDR3 is TGTGCCAGCAGCTCCGGGACTAGAGGGTACACCGGGGAGCTGTTTTTT. The whole variable domain, remainder taken from reference TRBV7-6 and TRBJ2-2, is GAGVSQSPRYKVTKRGQDVALRCDPISGHVSLYWYRQALGQGPEFLTYFNYEAQQDKSGLPNDRFSAERPEGSISTLTIQRTEQRDSAMYRCASSSGTRGYTGELFFGEGSRLTVL.

V is TRBV5-6 and J is TRBJ2-3, with 7 bases that match TRBD2. Germline lookup yields CDR1 SGHDT and CDR2 YYEEEE. CDR3 length equals 15 residues. V was pared by 0 bases and J by 2 bases, with 3 bases of the junction left unmatched. This chain's CDR3 is CASSLVGTTTDTQYF. CDR3 nucleotides: TGTGCCAGCAGCTTGGTGGGGACTACCACAGATACGCAGTATTTT. Supplemented by reference TRBV5-6 and TRBJ2-3, the full variable domain reads DAGVTQSPTHLIKTRGQQVTLRCSPKSGHDTVSWYQQALGQGPQFIFQYYEEEERQRGNFPDRFSGHQFPNYSSELNVNALLLGDSALYLCASSLVGTTTDTQYFGPGTRLTVL.

The chain employs TRBV11-2 and TRBJ2-7; tentative D call: TRBD2 (5 bases). This CDR3 contains 14 residues. Trimming pared 3 bases from V and 4 bases from J, leaving 13 bases between. Germline V CDR1 and CDR2: SGHAT, FQNNGV. CDR3 in amino acids: CASSFQSGWYEQYF. The DNA of the CDR3 is TGTGCCAGCAGCTTCCAATCGGGGTGGTACGAGCAGTACTTC. The variable domain in full, with the rest retrieved from reference TRBV11-2 and TRBJ2-7, is EAGVAQSPRYKIIEKRQSVAFWCNPISGHATLYWYQQILGQGPKLLIQFQNNGVVDDSQLPKDRFSAERLKGVDSTLKIQPAKLEDSAVYLCASSFQSGWYEQYFGPGTRLTVT.

The CDR3 loop is CASSNRGSSYNEQFF. CDR3 sequence (DNA): TGTGCCAGTAGTAACAGGGGGAGCTCCTACAATGAGCAGTTCTTC. This chain uses TRBV19 with TRBJ2-1; TRBD1 aligns across 8 bases. Germline CDR1 LNHDA, CDR2 SQIVND (reference sequence). J lost 0 bases, V lost 4 bases, and 2 bases had no gene match. This CDR3 contains 15 residues.

Written as DNA, the CDR3 is TGTGCCAGCAGCTCAACTAGCGGGGGGTCATACGAGCAGTACTTC. It is translated as CASSSTSGGSYEQYF. The chain carries TRBV5-5 and TRBJ2-7, with TRBD2 matching 12 bases. The germline V gene has CDR1 SGHKS and CDR2 YYEKEE (reference sequence). The CDR3 runs to 15 residues. Losses at the gene ends were 3 bases for V and 4 bases for J; bases not matched to a gene: 5.

The J gene is TRBJ1-3, the V gene TRBV5-6; the D is unclear. CDR1 and CDR2 from the germline V gene are SGHDT and YYEEEE. The CDR3 totals 16 residues. V was shortened by 4 bases and J by 0 bases, with 14 bases between the two germline ends. The CDR3 is CASSRDNTISGNTIYF. CDR3 coding DNA: TGTGCCAGCAGCCGCGACAACACGATCTCTGGAAACACCATATATTTT.

This chain links TRBV19 with TRBJ2-1; TRBD1 is a possible D gene (5 bases). With 3 bases removed from V and 7 bases from J, the gap between germline ends came to 16 bases. Germline CDR1 and CDR2: LNHDA and SQIVND (reference sequence). The CDR3 sequence is 15 residues long. The CDR3 sequence: CASSIQAGPTNEQFF. In nucleotides, the CDR3 is TGTGCCAGTAGTATTCAGGCAGGGCCGACTAATGAGCAGTTCTTC. The full variable domain, in which reference TRBV19 and TRBJ2-1 provide the parts outside the CDR3, is DGGITQSPKYLFRKEGQNVTLSCEQNLNHDAMYWYRQDPGQGLRLIYYSQIVNDFQKGDIAEGYSVSREKKESFPLTVTSAQKNPTAFYLCASSIQAGPTNEQFFGPGTRLTVL.

The chain joins TRBV20-1 to TRBJ1-1, with a tentative D call TRBD1 (6 bases). V was trimmed by 5 bases and J by 8 bases, leaving 12 bases between them. The CDR3 runs to 11 residues. Germline CDR1 reads DFQATT; CDR2 reads SNEGSKA (reference sequence). CDR3 sequence reads: CSASTGKEAFF. The CDR3 DNA reads TGCAGTGCTTCCACAGGGAAGGAAGCTTTCTTT.

V gene TRBV20-1 combines with J gene TRBJ2-2; D may be TRBD1 (6 bases). This CDR3 spans 15 amino acids. V was trimmed by 3 bases and J by 6 bases, leaving 17 bases between them. Per germline, CDR1 DFQATT and CDR2 SNEGSKA (reference sequence). The DNA of the CDR3 is TGCAGTGCTAGTCGGTTGGTAGGGGGAGCCGGGGAGCTGTTTTTT. It translates to CSASRLVGGAGELFF.

The gene calls are TRBV27 and TRBJ2-7; 10 bases are shared with TRBD1. Unmatched junction bases numbered 5, after V lost 4 bases and J lost 2 bases. The CDR3 runs 15 residues. Germline-derived CDR1 and CDR2 are MNHEY and SMNVEV (reference sequence). CDR3 bases: TGTGCCAGCAGTTCCCGGACAGGGGGTACCTACGAGCAGTACTTC. As protein: CASSSRTGGTYEQYF.

This rearrangement joins TRBV19 to TRBJ2-3; possible D gene TRBD2, 6 bases. Germline CDR1 LNHDA, CDR2 SQIVND (reference sequence). With 7 bases removed from V and 3 bases from J, the gap between germline ends came to 26 bases. The CDR3 has 18 amino acids. CDR3 in DNA: TGTGCCAGTATGTCGTATATGGGTCGCGGGGAAGAGACAGATACGCAGTATTTT. Its protein product is CASMSYMGRGEETDTQYF.

The chain couples TRBV3-1 (or the pseudogene TRBV3-2) to TRBJ2-7, with D possibly being TRBD1 (5 bases). CDR1 LGHDT and CDR2 YNNKEL come from the germline V gene (reference sequence). The V end lost 1 base, the J end lost 5 bases, and 12 bases lay between the germline ends. The CDR3 length is 14 residues. CDR3 nucleotides: TGTGCCAGCAGCCAAGGCAGGGAAGACGACGAGCAGTACTTC. It specifies CASSQGREDDEQYF.

The genes are TRBV4-2 and TRBJ1-6; D perhaps matches TRBD1 (6 bases). With 4 bases removed from V and 0 bases from J, the gap between germline ends came to 10 bases. This CDR3 has 16 amino acids. Germline V lookup: CDR1 LGHNA, CDR2 YNFKEQ. CDR3 coding DNA: TGTGCCAGCAGCCGCGGACAGAGCTCCTATAATTCACCCCTCCACTTT. Translation gives CASSRGQSSYNSPLHF.

V gene TRBV6-1 combines with J gene TRBJ2-7; 9 bases are a match to TRBD2. The germline V gene has CDR1 MNHNS and CDR2 SASEGT. The CDR3 consists of 16 residues. V lost 3 bases and J lost 2; bases outside the gene matches: 8. This CDR3 is CASSDSGRPLTYEQYF. DNA for the CDR3: TGTGCCAGCAGTGACAGCGGGAGGCCCCTGACCTACGAGCAGTACTTC.

The rearrangement uses TRBV24-1 and TRBJ2-1, with TRBD2 matching over 10 bases. There are 14 residues in the CDR3. Looked up from germline, CDR1 is KGHDR and CDR2 is SFDVKD. J lost 2 bases, V lost 7 bases, and 1 base had no gene match. The CDR3 is CATRSGGAYNEQFF. CDR3 coding DNA: TGTGCCACCAGGAGCGGGGGGGCCTACAATGAGCAGTTCTTC.

The V gene is TRBV24-1, the J gene TRBJ2-3; TRBD2 is a possible D gene (6 bases). V lost 3 bases to trimming and J lost 4 bases, with 13 bases between them. This CDR3 is built from 15 residues. The germline gives CDR1 KGHDR, CDR2 SFDVKD. The CDR3 DNA follows: TGTGCCACCAGTGATCGACTAGACTCCCCAGATACGCAGTATTTT. Translation gives CATSDRLDSPDTQYF.

The chain is built from TRBV5-1 and TRBJ2-6; D is unclear. CDR1 is SGHRS and CDR2 is YFSETQ in the germline V gene. Trimming cost V 2 bases and J 0 bases, with 6 bases left between them. The CDR3 length is 15 residues. In nucleotides, the CDR3 is TGCGCCAGCAGCTTATACGGCTCTGGGGCCAACGTCCTGACTTTC. Protein sequence: CASSLYGSGANVLTF.

The chain couples TRBV15 to TRBJ1-2; D remains ambiguous. From germline, CDR1 is LNHNV and CDR2 YYDKDF (reference sequence). This CDR3 spans 17 amino acids. V dropped 5 bases and J dropped 4 bases, with 23 bases sitting between them. The chain's CDR3 is CATSGYDRRGKGYGYTF. DNA for the CDR3: TGTGCCACCAGCGGTTATGATAGACGGGGAAAGGGCTATGGCTACACCTTC.

The chain combines TRBV20-1 with TRBJ1-2; D might be TRBD1 (5 bases). The CDR3 sequence is 14 residues long. Germline V CDR1 and CDR2: DFQATT, SNEGSKA (reference sequence). The V end lost 3 bases, the J end lost 1 base, and 12 bases lay between the germline ends. In DNA, the CDR3 is TGCAGTGCTAGTTTTGGGGGGAGTAACTATGGCTACACCTTC. Translating gives CSASFGGSNYGYTF.

This clone came up a few times. The gene calls are TRBV6-2 or TRBV6-3 and TRBJ2-3, with D possibly matching TRBD1 (5 bases). V dropped 5 bases and J dropped 4 bases, with 13 bases sitting between them. The CDR3 contains 14 residues. Germline V lookup: CDR1 MNHEY, CDR2 SVGEGT. CDR3 in DNA: TGTGCCAGCAGTGACAGTGCGGCGGCAGATACGCAGTATTTT. It is translated as CASSDSAAADTQYF.

The chain carries TRBV10-2 and TRBJ1-5, with D perhaps TRBD1 (5 bases). This CDR3 has 12 amino acids. Germline V lookup: CDR1 WSHSY, CDR2 SAAADI. Between the trimmed V and J ends, which lost 6 bases and 6 bases, there was a span of 9 bases. Here the CDR3 reads CASRDQGQPQHF. In DNA, the CDR3 is TGCGCCAGCAGGGATCAGGGTCAGCCCCAGCATTTT.

This clone was picked up one time. V and J are TRBV5-1 and TRBJ1-1, with a tentative D call TRBD1 (5 bases). Germline values: CDR1 SGHRS, CDR2 YFSETQ. V lost 5 bases and J lost 4, with 12 bases in between. The CDR3 loop spans 13 amino acids. This chain's CDR3 is CASSGGAGTEAFF. In nucleotides, the CDR3 is TGCGCCAGCAGTGGGGGAGCGGGCACTGAAGCTTTCTTT.

This clone was observed once. The chain recombines TRBV6-5 with TRBJ1-2; D perhaps matches TRBD1 (5 bases). V was trimmed by 6 bases and J by 0 bases, leaving 11 bases between them. The germline V gene encodes CDR1 MNHEY and CDR2 SVGAGI. The CDR3 length is 14 residues. For the CDR3, the DNA is TGTGCCAGCAGGGATGGGGGGACTAACTATGGCTACACCTTC. It is translated as CASRDGGTNYGYTF.